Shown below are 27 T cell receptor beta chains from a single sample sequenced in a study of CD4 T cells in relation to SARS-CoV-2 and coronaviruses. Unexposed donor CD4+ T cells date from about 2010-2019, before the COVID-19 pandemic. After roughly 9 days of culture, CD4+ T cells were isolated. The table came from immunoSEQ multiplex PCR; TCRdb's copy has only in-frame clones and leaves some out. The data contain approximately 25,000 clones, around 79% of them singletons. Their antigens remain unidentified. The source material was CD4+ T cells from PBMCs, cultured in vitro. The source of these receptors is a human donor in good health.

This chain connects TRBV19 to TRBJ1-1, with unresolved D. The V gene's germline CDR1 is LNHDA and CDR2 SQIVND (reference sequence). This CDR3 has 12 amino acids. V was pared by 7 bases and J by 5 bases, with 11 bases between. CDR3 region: CASTPGRTEAFF. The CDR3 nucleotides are TGTGCCAGTACCCCGGGTAGAACTGAAGCTTTCTTT.

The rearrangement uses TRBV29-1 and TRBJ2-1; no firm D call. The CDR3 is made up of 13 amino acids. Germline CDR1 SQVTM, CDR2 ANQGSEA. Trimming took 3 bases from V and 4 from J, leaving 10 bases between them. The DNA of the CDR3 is TGCAGCGTTGATCGTTGGATGTACAATGAGCAGTTCTTC. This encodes CSVDRWMYNEQFF.

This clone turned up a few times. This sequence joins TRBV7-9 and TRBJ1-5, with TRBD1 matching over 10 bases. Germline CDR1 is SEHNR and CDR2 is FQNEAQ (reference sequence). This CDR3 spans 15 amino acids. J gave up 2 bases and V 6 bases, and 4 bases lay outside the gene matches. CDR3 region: CASRDGTGGNQPQHF. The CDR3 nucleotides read TGTGCCAGCAGGGACGGGACAGGGGGCAATCAGCCCCAGCATTTT.

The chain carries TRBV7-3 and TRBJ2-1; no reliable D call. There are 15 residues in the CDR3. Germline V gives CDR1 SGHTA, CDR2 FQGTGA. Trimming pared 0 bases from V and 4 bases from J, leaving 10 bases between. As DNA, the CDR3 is TGTGCCAGCAGCTTAACATTCGGAACTTACAATGAGCAGTTCTTC. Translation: CASSLTFGTYNEQFF.

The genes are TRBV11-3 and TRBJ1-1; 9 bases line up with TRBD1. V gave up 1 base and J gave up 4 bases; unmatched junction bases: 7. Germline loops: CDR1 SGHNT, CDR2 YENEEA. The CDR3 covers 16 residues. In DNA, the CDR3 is TGTGCCAGCAGCTTAGGGAGGGGACAGGGCACCACTGAAGCTTTCTTT. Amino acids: CASSLGRGQGTTEAFF.

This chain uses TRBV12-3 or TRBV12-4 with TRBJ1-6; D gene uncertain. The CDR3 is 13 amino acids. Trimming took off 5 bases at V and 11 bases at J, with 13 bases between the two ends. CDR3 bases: TGTGCCAGCAGTCAAAACCTGGGAACACCCCTCCACTTT. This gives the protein CASSQNLGTPLHF.

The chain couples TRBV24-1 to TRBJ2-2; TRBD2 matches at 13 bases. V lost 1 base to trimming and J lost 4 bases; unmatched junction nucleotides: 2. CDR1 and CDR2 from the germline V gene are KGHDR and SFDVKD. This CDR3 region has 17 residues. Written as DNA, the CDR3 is TGTGCCACCAGTGATTTCGGACTAGCGGGAGCCACCGGGGAGCTGTTTTTT. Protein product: CATSDFGLAGATGELFF.

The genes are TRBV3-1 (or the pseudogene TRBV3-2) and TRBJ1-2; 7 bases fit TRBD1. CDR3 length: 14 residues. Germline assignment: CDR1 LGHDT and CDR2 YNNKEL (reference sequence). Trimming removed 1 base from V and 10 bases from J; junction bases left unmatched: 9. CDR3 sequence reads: CASSQVEGAVSYTF. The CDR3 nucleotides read TGTGCCAGCAGCCAAGTTGAGGGGGCGGTTTCCTACACCTTC.

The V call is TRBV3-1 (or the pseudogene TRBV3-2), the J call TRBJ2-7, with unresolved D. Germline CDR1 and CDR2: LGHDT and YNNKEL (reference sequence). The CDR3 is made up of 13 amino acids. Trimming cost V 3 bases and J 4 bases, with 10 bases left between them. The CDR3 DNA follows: TGTGCCAGCAGCCATTCCCTGAGATACGAGCAGTACTTC. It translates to CASSHSLRYEQYF.

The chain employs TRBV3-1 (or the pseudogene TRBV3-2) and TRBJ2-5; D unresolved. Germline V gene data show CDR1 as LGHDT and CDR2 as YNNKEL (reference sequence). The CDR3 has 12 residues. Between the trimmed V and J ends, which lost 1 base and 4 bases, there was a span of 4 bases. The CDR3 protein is CASSQVPETQYF. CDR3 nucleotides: TGTGCCAGCAGCCAAGTCCCAGAGACCCAGTACTTC.

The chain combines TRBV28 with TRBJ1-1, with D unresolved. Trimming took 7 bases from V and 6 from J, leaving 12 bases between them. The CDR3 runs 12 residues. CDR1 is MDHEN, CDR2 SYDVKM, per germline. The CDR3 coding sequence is TGTGCCAGCAAACTTAGGACCGCTGAAGCTTTCTTT. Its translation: CASKLRTAEAFF.

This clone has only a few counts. The CDR3 DNA reads as TGTGCCAGCAGCCAATGGCGGAGCATGAACACTGAAGCTTTCTTT. This gives the protein CASSQWRSMNTEAFF. The rearrangement uses TRBV3-1 (or the pseudogene TRBV3-2) and TRBJ1-1; D is unresolved. V was trimmed by 2 bases and J by 0 bases, leaving 10 bases between them. CDR3 length: 15 residues. CDR1 is LGHDT, CDR2 YNNKEL, per germline (reference sequence).

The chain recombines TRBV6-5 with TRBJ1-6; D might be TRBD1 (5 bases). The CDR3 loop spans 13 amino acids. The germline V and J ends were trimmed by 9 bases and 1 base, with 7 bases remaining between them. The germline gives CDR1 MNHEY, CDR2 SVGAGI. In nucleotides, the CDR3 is TGTGCCAGTGGGGGATCCTATAATTCACCCCTCCACTTT. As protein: CASGGSYNSPLHF.

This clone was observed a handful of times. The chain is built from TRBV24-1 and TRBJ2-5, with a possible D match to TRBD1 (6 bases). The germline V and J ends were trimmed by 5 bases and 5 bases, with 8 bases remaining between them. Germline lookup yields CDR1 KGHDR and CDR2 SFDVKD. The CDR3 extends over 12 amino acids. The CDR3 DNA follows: TGTGCCACCAGTGTCACAGGGGAGACCCAGTACTTC. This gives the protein CATSVTGETQYF.

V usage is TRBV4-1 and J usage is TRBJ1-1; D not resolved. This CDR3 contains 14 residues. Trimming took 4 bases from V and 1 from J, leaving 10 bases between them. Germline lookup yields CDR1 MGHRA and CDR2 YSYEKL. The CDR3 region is CASSPDNGNTEAFF. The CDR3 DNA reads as TGCGCCAGCAGCCCTGACAATGGGAACACTGAAGCTTTCTTT.

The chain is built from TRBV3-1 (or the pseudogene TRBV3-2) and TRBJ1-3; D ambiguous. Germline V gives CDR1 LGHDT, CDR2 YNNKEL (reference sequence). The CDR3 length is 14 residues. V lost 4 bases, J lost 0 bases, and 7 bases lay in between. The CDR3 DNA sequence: TGTGCCAGCAGCCCCAGATCCTCTGGAAACACCATATATTTT. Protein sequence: CASSPRSSGNTIYF.

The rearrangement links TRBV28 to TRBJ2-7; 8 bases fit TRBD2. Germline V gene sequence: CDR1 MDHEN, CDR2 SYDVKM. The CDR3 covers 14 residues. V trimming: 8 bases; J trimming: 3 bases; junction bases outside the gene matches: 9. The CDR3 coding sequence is TGTGCCAGCCGCACCGGGGGGGCGCGCTACGAGCAGTACTTC. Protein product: CASRTGGARYEQYF.

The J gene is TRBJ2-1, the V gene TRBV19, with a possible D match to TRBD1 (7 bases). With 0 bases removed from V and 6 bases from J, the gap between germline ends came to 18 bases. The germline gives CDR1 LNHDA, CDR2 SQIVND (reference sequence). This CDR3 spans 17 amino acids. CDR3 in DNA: TGTGCCAGTAGTATAGACTCTGGGGGCAGGGGGGTCAATGAGCAGTTCTTC. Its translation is CASSIDSGGRGVNEQFF.

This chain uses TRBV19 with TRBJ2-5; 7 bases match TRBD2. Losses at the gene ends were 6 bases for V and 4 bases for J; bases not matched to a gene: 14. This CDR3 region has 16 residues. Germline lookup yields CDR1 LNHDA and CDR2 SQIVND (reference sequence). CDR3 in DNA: TGTGCCAGTAGATTGTCGGACCTACGGGGGGTAGAGACCCAGTACTTC. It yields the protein CASRLSDLRGVETQYF.

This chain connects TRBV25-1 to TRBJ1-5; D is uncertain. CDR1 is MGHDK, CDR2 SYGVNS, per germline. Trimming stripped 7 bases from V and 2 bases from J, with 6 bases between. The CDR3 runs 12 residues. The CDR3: CASKTGNQPQHF. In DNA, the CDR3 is TGTGCCAGCAAAACAGGCAATCAGCCCCAGCATTTT.

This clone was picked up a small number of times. The CDR3: CASSQELAGSSYEQYF. CDR3 DNA sequence: TGTGCCAGCAGCCAAGAACTAGCGGGAAGCTCCTACGAGCAGTACTTC. This sequence joins TRBV3-1 (or the pseudogene TRBV3-2) and TRBJ2-7; 10 bases agree with TRBD2. CDR3 size: 16 residues. Germline CDR1 and CDR2: LGHDT and YNNKEL (reference sequence). Trimming removed 0 bases from V and 0 bases from J; junction bases left unmatched: 2.

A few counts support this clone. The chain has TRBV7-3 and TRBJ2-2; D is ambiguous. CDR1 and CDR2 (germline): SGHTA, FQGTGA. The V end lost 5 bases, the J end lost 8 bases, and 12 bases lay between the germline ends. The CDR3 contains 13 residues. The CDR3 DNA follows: TGTGCCAGCAGCCTAAATTTGATGGGGGAGCTGTTTTTT. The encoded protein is CASSLNLMGELFF.

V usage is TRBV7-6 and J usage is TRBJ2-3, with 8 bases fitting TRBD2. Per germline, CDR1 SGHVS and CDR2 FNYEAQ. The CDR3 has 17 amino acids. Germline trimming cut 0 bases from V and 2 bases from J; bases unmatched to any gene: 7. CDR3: CASSLARTSGATDTQYF. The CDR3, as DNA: TGTGCCAGCAGCTTAGCCCGTACTAGCGGAGCCACAGATACGCAGTATTTT.

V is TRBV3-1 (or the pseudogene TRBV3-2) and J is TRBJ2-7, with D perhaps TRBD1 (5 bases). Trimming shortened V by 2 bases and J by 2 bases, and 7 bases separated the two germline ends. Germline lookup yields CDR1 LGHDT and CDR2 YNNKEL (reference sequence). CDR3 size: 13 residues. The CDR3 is CASSQQGTYEQYF. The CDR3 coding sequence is TGTGCCAGCAGCCAACAGGGTACCTACGAGCAGTACTTC.

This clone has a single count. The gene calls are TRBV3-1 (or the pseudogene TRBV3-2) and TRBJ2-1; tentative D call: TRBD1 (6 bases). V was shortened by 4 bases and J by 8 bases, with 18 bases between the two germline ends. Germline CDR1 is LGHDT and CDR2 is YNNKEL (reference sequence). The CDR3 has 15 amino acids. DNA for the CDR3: TGTGCCAGCAGCCTCACCGGGACAAGGTTCGATGAGCAGTTCTTC. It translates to CASSLTGTRFDEQFF.

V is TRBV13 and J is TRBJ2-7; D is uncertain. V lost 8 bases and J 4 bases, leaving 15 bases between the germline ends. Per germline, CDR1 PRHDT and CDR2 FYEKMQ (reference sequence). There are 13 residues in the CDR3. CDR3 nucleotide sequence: TGTGCCAGCTCGGAAGGTTGGGCGTACGAGCAGTACTTC. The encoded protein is CASSEGWAYEQYF.

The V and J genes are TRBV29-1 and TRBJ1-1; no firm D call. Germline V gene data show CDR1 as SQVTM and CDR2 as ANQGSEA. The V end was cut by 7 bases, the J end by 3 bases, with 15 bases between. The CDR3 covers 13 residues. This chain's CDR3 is CSAEAQRDTEAFF. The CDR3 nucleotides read TGCAGCGCCGAAGCCCAAAGGGACACTGAAGCTTTCTTT.